This TCR beta chain originates from a study of blood T cells in healthy people across ages. This clonotype was found once. Its antigen is not identified. The CDR3 loop spans 13 amino acids. Germline CDR1 is SGHTA and CDR2 is FQGTGA. Next came a second PCR, run for 7 to 11 cycles, which used a sample-barcoded 5' primer along with a J-beta primer mix. In TCRdb, the 5' RACE reads were re-called with MiXCR into one record per CDR3 protein. This sample has roughly 1,000,000 distinct CDR3 sequences, with roughly a quarter found just once. General study results and limits: Fewer expanded clones and more diversity marked long-lived versus aged donors.

Researchers collected ten milliliters of peripheral blood from every single donor. This sample also appeared in a second study, on T cells of mothers and their children. This second study says: Barcodes and 2-4 random nucleotides were added by M1S in the second PCR. It was found that thymic selection shapes TCR recombination output similarly in related and unrelated pairs.

The sequence was obtained from a girl aged 2-10 years in good health. Material for sequencing was blood. The V call is TRBV7-3, the J call TRBJ2-7; D uncertain. TRBJ2-1 matches the DNA end more closely, so the J call is doubtful. In DNA form, the CDR3 reads TGTGCCAGCAGCTTAACCCCCGCCGCGGAGCAGTTCTTC. Translation: CASSLTPAAEQFF.